The next 5 T cell receptor beta chains were all read from a single sample in a study of blood T cell repertoires in COVID-19. Some clones are missing from TCRdb's copy, which holds only in-frame ones; the method was immunoSEQ multiplex PCR. The sample contains some 310,000 clones, 85% to 90% of which appear only once. The sample comprised peripheral blood. All receptors derive from a woman in her forties with COVID-19, enrolled during active disease.

This clone was observed once. The V call is TRBV15, the J call TRBJ1-2; D uncertain. CDR1 is LNHNV and CDR2 is YYDKDF in the germline V gene (reference sequence). CDR3 length equals 15 residues. Trimming shortened V by 1 base and J by 6 bases, and 15 bases separated the two germline ends. CDR3 loop: CATSRGGVPSDGYTF. For the CDR3, the DNA is TGTGCCACCAGCAGAGGCGGCGTTCCCTCGGATGGCTACACCTTC.

The chain recombines TRBV28 with TRBJ2-2; 11 bases agree with TRBD2. Germline lookup yields CDR1 MDHEN and CDR2 SYDVKM. Trimming removed 5 bases from V and 3 bases from J; junction bases left unmatched: 5. There are 16 residues in the CDR3. The CDR3 here is CASSGGLAVDTGELFF. The DNA for the CDR3 is TGTGCCAGCAGTGGGGGACTAGCGGTCGACACCGGGGAGCTGTTTTTT.

This chain links TRBV7-9 with TRBJ1-2, with D perhaps matching TRBD1 (5 bases). The V gene's germline CDR1 is SEHNR and CDR2 FQNEAQ (reference sequence). There are 16 residues in the CDR3. V lost 5 bases, J lost 1 base, and 17 bases lay in between. The CDR3 loop reads CASSKSGTAINYGYTF. The CDR3 nucleotides are TGTGCCAGCAGCAAGAGCGGGACCGCAATTAACTATGGCTACACCTTC.

The V call is TRBV19, the J call TRBJ1-1; the D gene is possibly TRBD1 (5 bases). V was trimmed by 8 bases and J by 7 bases, leaving 8 bases between them. The CDR3 runs 10 residues. Germline V gives CDR1 LNHDA, CDR2 SQIVND (reference sequence). CDR3 in amino acids: CASSGNEAFF. The CDR3 DNA reads TGTGCCAGTTCAGGGAATGAAGCTTTCTTT.

This chain joins TRBV6-2 or TRBV6-3 and TRBJ1-1, with a possible D match to TRBD1 (5 bases). Germline V gene sequence: CDR1 MNHEY, CDR2 SVGEGT. This CDR3 has 16 amino acids. V lost 2 bases and J 3 bases, leaving 16 bases between the germline ends. The CDR3 nucleotides are TGTGCCAGCAGTTACAGCAGGGCAGGGCTATACACTGAAGCTTTCTTT. Translation gives CASSYSRAGLYTEAFF.